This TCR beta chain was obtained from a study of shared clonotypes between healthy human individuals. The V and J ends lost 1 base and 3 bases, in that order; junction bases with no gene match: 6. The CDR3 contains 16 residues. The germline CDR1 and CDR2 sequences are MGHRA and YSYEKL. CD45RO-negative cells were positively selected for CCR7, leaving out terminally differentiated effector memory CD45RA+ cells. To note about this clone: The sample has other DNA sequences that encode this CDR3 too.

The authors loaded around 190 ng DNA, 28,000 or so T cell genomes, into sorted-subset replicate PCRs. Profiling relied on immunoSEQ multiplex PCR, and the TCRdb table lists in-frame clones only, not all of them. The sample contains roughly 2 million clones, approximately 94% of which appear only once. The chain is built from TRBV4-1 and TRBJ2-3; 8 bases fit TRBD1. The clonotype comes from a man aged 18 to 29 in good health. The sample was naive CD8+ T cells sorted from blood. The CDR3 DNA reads TGCGCCAGCAGCCAAGTAGGACAGGGCGGTACAGATACGCAGTATTTT. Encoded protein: CASSQVGQGGTDTQYF.